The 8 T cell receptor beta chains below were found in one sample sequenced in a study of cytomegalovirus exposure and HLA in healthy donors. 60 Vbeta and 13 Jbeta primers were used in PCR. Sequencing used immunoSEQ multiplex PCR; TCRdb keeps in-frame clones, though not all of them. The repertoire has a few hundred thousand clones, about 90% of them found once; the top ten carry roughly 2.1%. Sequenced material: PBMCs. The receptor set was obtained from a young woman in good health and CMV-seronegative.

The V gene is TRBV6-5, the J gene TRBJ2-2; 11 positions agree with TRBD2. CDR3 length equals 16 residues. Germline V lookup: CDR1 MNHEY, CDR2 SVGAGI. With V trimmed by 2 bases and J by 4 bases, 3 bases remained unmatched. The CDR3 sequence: CASSYGTSGVTGELFF. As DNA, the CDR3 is TGTGCCAGCAGTTACGGGACTAGCGGCGTCACCGGGGAGCTGTTTTTT.

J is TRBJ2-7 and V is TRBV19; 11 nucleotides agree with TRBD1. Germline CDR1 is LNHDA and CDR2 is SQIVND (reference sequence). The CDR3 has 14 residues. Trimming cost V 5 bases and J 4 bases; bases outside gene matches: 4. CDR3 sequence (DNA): TGTGCCAGTAGTCCCGGGACAGGGGGTTACGAGCAGTACTTC. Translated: CASSPGTGGYEQYF.

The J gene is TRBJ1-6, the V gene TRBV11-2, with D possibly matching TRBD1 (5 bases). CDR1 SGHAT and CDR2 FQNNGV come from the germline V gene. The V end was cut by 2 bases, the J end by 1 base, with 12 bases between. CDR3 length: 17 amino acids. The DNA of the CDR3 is TGTGCCAGCAGCTTAAGGTCCGGGGGTTCCTATAATTCACCCCTCCACTTT. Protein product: CASSLRSGGSYNSPLHF.

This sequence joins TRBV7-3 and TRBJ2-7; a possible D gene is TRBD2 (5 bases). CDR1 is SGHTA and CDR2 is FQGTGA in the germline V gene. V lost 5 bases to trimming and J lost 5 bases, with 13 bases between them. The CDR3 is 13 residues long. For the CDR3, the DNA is TGTGCCAGCAGCCGGAGGCAATCCCACGAGCAGTACTTC. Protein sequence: CASSRRQSHEQYF.

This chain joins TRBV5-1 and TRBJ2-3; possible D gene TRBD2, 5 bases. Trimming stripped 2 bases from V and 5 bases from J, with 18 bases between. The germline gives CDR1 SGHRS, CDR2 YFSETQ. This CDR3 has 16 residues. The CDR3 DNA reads TGCGCCAGCAGCTTCACGGGATCCCGGGGTATAGATACGCAGTATTTT. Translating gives CASSFTGSRGIDTQYF.

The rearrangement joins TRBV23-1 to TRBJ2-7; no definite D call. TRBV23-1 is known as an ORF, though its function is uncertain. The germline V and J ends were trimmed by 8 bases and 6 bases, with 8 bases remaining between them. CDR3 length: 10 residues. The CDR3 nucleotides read TGCGCCAGCGGTAGTCCCGAGCAGTACTTC. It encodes CASGSPEQYF.

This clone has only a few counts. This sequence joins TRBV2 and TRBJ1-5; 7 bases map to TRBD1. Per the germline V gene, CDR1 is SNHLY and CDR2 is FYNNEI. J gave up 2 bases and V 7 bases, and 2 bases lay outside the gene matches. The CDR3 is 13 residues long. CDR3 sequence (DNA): TGTGCCAGCACCGGACAGGGCAATCAGCCCCAGCATTTT. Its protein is CASTGQGNQPQHF.

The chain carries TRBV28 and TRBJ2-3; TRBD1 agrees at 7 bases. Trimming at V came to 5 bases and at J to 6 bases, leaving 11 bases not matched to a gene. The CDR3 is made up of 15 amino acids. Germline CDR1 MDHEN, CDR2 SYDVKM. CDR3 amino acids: CASSQGTVGTDTQYF. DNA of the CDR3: TGTGCCAGCAGTCAGGGGACAGTAGGTACGGATACGCAGTATTTT.